This is a list of T cell receptor beta chains from one sample in a study of shared clonotypes between healthy human individuals. Sequencing was performed with immunoSEQ multiplex PCR; in TCRdb, only in-frame clones are kept and a portion is missing. The sample holds over 850,000 clones; 75% to 85% are singletons and the top ten take 0.52%. Sequencing input: memory CD4+ T cells from PBMCs. All receptors derive from a man between 18 and 29 years old in good health. Some clones in this sample may be carry-over from other donors' samples. Both conserved end residues are part of each CDR3. D genes are given only for firm matches. Size tells how often a clone was seen (once, few, many) or the class of an expanded clone, and some rows leave it out.

V,D,size,J,CDR3,DNA
TRBV28,.,few,TRBJ2-7,CASSPKSPGLARGEQYF,TGTGCCAGCAGTCCCAAGTCCCCGGGCCTAGCAAGGGGCGAGCAGTACTTC
TRBV19,.,.,TRBJ1-2,CASITTGTGYGYTF,TGTGCCAGTATCACCACGGGCACGGGCTATGGCTACACCTTC
TRBV27,.,.,TRBJ1-5,CASSRTVYQPQHF,TGTGCCAGCAGTCGGACTGTCTATCAGCCCCAGCATTTT
TRBV5-1,.,few,TRBJ2-4,CASSPDSGDIQYF,TGCGCCAGCAGCCCGGACAGCGGGGACATTCAGTACTTC
TRBV10-3,.,.,TRBJ1-5,CAISPGDGNQPQHF,TGTGCCATCAGTCCAGGGGACGGAAATCAGCCCCAGCATTTT
TRBV28,TRBD1,.,TRBJ1-2,CASSLFAGGAGGYTF,TGTGCCAGCAGTTTATTTGCAGGGGGAGCGGGTGGCTACACCTTC
TRBV7-3,TRBD1,few,TRBJ1-2,CASSLGQGSNGYTF,TGTGCCAGCAGCCTAGGACAGGGGAGTAATGGCTACACCTTC
TRBV9,.,.,TRBJ2-3,CASSEGDTDTQYF,TGTGCCAGCAGCGAGGGGGACACAGATACGCAGTATTTT
TRBV15,.,.,TRBJ1-2,CATSRERVAGYTF,TGTGCCACCAGCAGAGAAAGGGTTGCTGGCTACACCTTC
TRBV5-1,.,.,TRBJ2-3,CASTPTWGASTDTQYF,TGCGCCAGCACCCCGACGTGGGGGGCTAGCACAGATACGCAGTATTTT
TRBV28,.,.,TRBJ2-1,CASSLWGMGSYNEQFF,TGTGCCAGCAGTTTATGGGGGATGGGCTCCTACAATGAGCAGTTCTTC
TRBV18,.,.,TRBJ2-5,CASSPTRSQETQYF,TGTGCCAGCTCACCAACCCGATCTCAAGAGACCCAGTACTTC
TRBV7-9,.,once,TRBJ2-1,CASSSGPNFRNEQFF,TGTGCCAGCAGCTCCGGGCCTAATTTTCGGAATGAGCAGTTCTTC
TRBV6-1,TRBD1,once,TRBJ2-1,CASSETRGRVRNEQFF,TGTGCCAGCAGTGAGACCAGGGGGCGAGTTAGGAATGAGCAGTTCTTC
TRBV2,TRBD1,.,TRBJ2-4,CASSGDRGLAKNIQYF,TGTGCCAGCAGTGGGGACAGGGGACTAGCCAAAAACATTCAGTACTTC
TRBV2,TRBD1,.,TRBJ2-5,CASSLGTGREETQYF,TGTGCCAGCAGTTTAGGGACAGGGAGAGAAGAGACCCAGTACTTC
TRBV5-1,.,.,TRBJ2-1,CASSLSGDYNEQFF,TGCGCCAGCAGCTTGAGCGGAGACTACAATGAGCAGTTCTTC
TRBV5-1,.,once,TRBJ1-1,CASSSGLGRNTEAFF,TGCGCCAGCAGCTCCGGTCTGGGGCGGAACACTGAAGCTTTCTTT
TRBV6-1,.,.,TRBJ2-1,CASSVFRGGYVNEQFF,TGTGCCAGCAGTGTCTTTAGAGGGGGGTACGTCAATGAGCAGTTCTTC
TRBV2,TRBD1,.,TRBJ1-5,CASNYGQGKHQPQHF,TGTGCCAGCAATTATGGACAGGGGAAACATCAGCCCCAGCATTTT
TRBV7-3,TRBD2,.,TRBJ2-1,CASSSPLGLRRGEQFF,TGTGCCAGCAGCTCCCCCCTGGGACTACGCCGGGGTGAGCAGTTCTTC
TRBV27,.,.,TRBJ2-3,CASRSLDTDTQYF,TGTGCCAGCAGATCACTAGATACAGATACGCAGTATTTT
TRBV30,.,.,TRBJ1-6,CAWSPGSNSPLHF,TGTGCCTGGAGCCCCGGATCCAATTCACCCCTCCACTTT
TRBV18,TRBD1,.,TRBJ2-7,CASSHRGTEYEQYF,TGTGCCAGCTCCCATAGGGGGACAGAATACGAGCAGTACTTC
TRBV18,TRBD1,.,TRBJ2-7,CASSPRTGVWDEQYF,TGTGCCAGCTCACCTAGGACAGGGGTTTGGGACGAGCAGTACTTC
TRBV10-3,.,.,TRBJ2-7,CAISEPDNPLSYEQYF,TGTGCCATCAGTGAACCGGACAACCCGCTTTCCTACGAGCAGTACTTC
TRBV2,TRBD2,few,TRBJ2-5,CASSGGTSGRGTQYF,TGTGCCAGCAGTGGAGGGACTAGCGGGAGGGGGACCCAGTACTTC
TRBV28,.,.,TRBJ1-1,CASSSQLGEWDTEAFF,TGTGCCAGCAGTTCTCAACTCGGGGAGTGGGACACTGAAGCTTTCTTT
TRBV15,.,.,TRBJ2-7,CATSFGDTAYEQYF,TGTGCCACCAGCTTTGGGGACACCGCCTACGAGCAGTACTTC
TRBV11-2,.,.,TRBJ2-1,CSLSSFGSYNEQFF,TGCTCCCTGTCCAGTTTCGGGTCCTACAATGAGCAGTTCTTC
TRBV18,TRBD2,.,TRBJ2-3,CASSPPTTSGSGVTDTQYF,TGTGCCAGCTCACCCCCCACTACTAGCGGGAGCGGGGTCACAGATACGCAGTATTTT
TRBV25-1,.,once,TRBJ1-3,CASSGTSSGNTIYF,TGTGCCAGCAGTGGTACCTCCTCTGGAAACACCATATATTTT